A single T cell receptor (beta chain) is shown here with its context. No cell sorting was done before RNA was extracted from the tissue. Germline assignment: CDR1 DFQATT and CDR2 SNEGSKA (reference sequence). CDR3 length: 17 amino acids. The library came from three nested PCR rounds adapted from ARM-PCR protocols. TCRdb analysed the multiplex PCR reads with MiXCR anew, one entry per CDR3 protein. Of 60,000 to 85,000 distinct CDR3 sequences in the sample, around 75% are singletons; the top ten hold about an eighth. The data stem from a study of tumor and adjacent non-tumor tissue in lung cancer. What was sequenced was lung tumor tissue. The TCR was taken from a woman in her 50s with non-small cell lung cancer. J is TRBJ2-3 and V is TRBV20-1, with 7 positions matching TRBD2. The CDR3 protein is CNARSLRESGSTDTQYF. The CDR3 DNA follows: TGCAATGCCAGGAGTCTGCGGGAGTCCGGAAGCACAGATACGCAGTATTTT.